This record covers a single TCR beta chain. Its antigen is not identified. This sample was included in a study of T-cell reconstitution after alpha-beta-depleted transplantation in children. Preparation of the TCRbeta library used unique molecular identifiers. TCRdb reprocessed the PCR reads with MiXCR, giving one entry per CDR3 protein. The sample holds roughly 300,000 distinct CDR3 sequences, 11% seen once. Study results and caveats: After transplant, high TCRbeta diversity at day 60 in some patients arose from surviving recipient T cells and thymic progenitors. Among T cells one year after transplant, newly produced cells accounted for most counts and diversity.

The CDR3 has 15 amino acids. Trimming stripped 3 bases from V and 0 bases from J, with 8 bases between. Germline V CDR1 and CDR2: SEHNR, FQNEAQ (reference sequence). Specimen: peripheral blood, collected 180 days after TCRalphabeta/CD19-depleted stem cell transplant. The TCR originated in a male patient aged 2-15 years who had a stem cell transplant for chronic granulomatous disease, so the T cells may come from the graft donor. This rearrangement joins TRBV7-9 to TRBJ1-4; D gene ambiguous. The CDR3: CASSFWTTTNEKLFF. In DNA, the CDR3 is TGTGCCAGCAGCTTCTGGACCACAACTAATGAAAAACTGTTTTTT.